These 5 T cell receptor beta chains originate from one sample sequenced in a study of blood T cells in healthy people across ages. Combining a sample-barcoded 5' primer with a J-beta primer mix, a second PCR ran for roughly 7 to 12 cycles. TCRdb recomputed calls from the 5' RACE reads with MiXCR, one row per CDR3 protein. The table has some 700,000 distinct CDR3 sequences, 43% seen once. What was sequenced was blood. Receptors were obtained from a woman in her sixties or seventies in good health.

The chain recombines TRBV7-6 with TRBJ2-1; 7 bases align to TRBD2. The CDR3 covers 15 residues. In germline, CDR1 is SGHVS, CDR2 FNYEAQ. Trimming took 2 bases from V and 16 from J; bases not matched to a gene: 17. The CDR3 reads CASSLSPSGAVLLFF. In nucleotides, the CDR3 is TGTGCCAGCAGCTTATCTCCTAGCGGAGCCGTACTACTTTTCTTC.

The genes are TRBV23-1 and TRBJ2-7, with D hard to call. TRBV23-1 belongs to the ORF category, with a function that is uncertain. This CDR3 spans 14 amino acids. The germline V and J ends were trimmed by 7 bases and 0 bases, with 13 bases remaining between them. CDR3 DNA sequence: TGCGCCAGCAATGCTGTTCATTTCTCCTACGAGCAGTACTTC. It codes for CASNAVHFSYEQYF.

This clonotype appeared a few times. The chain employs TRBV6-5 and TRBJ1-4; D is undetermined. The CDR3 loop spans 15 amino acids. From germline, CDR1 is MNHEY and CDR2 SVGAGI. Trimming stripped 0 bases from V and 5 bases from J, with 10 bases between. The CDR3 coding sequence is TGTGCCAGCAGTTACTCGGCAGGTTCGAATGAAAAACTGTTTTTT. It is translated as CASSYSAGSNEKLFF.

The chain uses TRBV5-6 and TRBJ2-5; a weak D match, TRBD1 (5 bases). This CDR3 contains 12 residues. CDR1 and CDR2 (germline): SGHDT, YYEEEE. V lost 0 bases and J 10 bases, leaving 10 bases between the germline ends. The CDR3 region is CASSLEGEGQYF. The CDR3 coding sequence is TGTGCCAGCAGCTTGGAAGGGGAAGGCCAGTACTTC.

The rearrangement links TRBV6-2 or TRBV6-3 to TRBJ2-3; 7 bases fit TRBD2. The CDR3 spans 15 residues. J lost 2 bases, V lost 5 bases, and 7 bases had no gene match. The germline CDR1 and CDR2 sequences are MNHEY and SVGEGT. For the CDR3, the DNA is TGTGCCAGCAGTCACCGGGACTACCTCACAGATACGCAGTATTTT. Translated, it gives CASSHRDYLTDTQYF.